This T cell receptor beta chain was retrieved from a study of shared clonotypes between healthy human individuals. Study-level results: The expectation was that sequencing depth would affect clonotype sharing among donors. Limited genetic and exposure-history diversity came from having few donors.

V lost 6 bases to trimming and J lost 8 bases; unmatched junction nucleotides: 3. Germline V gene lookup returns CDR1 KGHSH and CDR2 LQKENI. This CDR3 has 12 amino acids. A deep-level run was used for the assay. Unsorted PBMC DNA went through sequencing on ten immunoSEQ deep assay plates. Generated by immunoSEQ multiplex PCR, the TCRdb table keeps only in-frame clones and is missing some. The sample has roughly 490,000 clones, roughly 78% seen once. Comments on this clone: The antigen is unknown.

The sequence came from a woman between 40 and 55 years old in good health. Some clones in this sample may be carry-over from other donors' samples. Sequencing used PBMCs. V gene TRBV18 combines with J gene TRBJ2-1; 8 bases match TRBD1. As DNA, the CDR3 is TGTGCCAGCTCTGGGACAGGCGATGAGCAGTTCTTC. This encodes CASSGTGDEQFF. Based on the CDR3 plus reference TRBV18 and TRBJ2-1, the full variable domain is NAGVMQNPRHLVRRRGQEARLRCSPMKGHSHVYWYRQLPEEGLKFMVYLQKENIIDESGMPKERFSAEFPKEGPSILRIQQVVRGDSAAYFCASSGTGDEQFFGPGTRLTVL.